The entry below describes one T cell receptor beta chain. The data belong to a study of OX40 agonist ivuxolimab in advanced cancers. Study details: At doses from 0.01 to 10 mg/kg, patients were given intravenous ivuxolimab every 2 weeks.

Systemic immunosuppression or autoimmune disease history was grounds to exclude patients. V dropped 0 bases and J dropped 1 base, with 18 bases sitting between them. Germline assignment: CDR1 KGHSH and CDR2 LQKENI. The CDR3 is 18 amino acids. Here immunoSEQ multiplex PCR was the method, and the copy in TCRdb shows in-frame clones only, minus some. There are 90,000 to 130,000 clones in the sample; around nine tenths occur only once, and less than 0.3% lies in the top ten. The sample was CD4+ or CD8+ T cells sorted from blood, taken in a trial of the OX40 agonist ivuxolimab. The receptor comes from an adult with an advanced solid tumor such as melanoma, head and neck, liver or kidney cancer. The chain is built from TRBV18 and TRBJ1-2; no firm D call. This chain's CDR3 is CASSPPDRKANYNYGYTF. The CDR3 DNA sequence: TGTGCCAGCTCACCACCGGATAGGAAAGCGAATTATAACTATGGCTACACCTTC.